This T cell receptor beta chain appears in the sequencing data of a study of cytomegalovirus exposure and HLA in healthy donors. Study-level points and caveats: Sequencing likely caused a cluster of highly shared sequence variants. With further analysis later on, most CMV-associated TCR beta chains appeared HLA-restricted.

On this clone: What it recognizes is unknown. Other nucleotide sequences in the sample specify the same CDR3.

Germline CDR1 and CDR2: MNHEY and SVGAGI. Trimming cost V 5 bases and J 2 bases; bases outside gene matches: 1. There are 14 residues in the CDR3. The PCR made use of 60 Vbeta and 13 Jbeta primers. Data came from immunoSEQ multiplex PCR; TCRdb stores just in-frame clones and leaves some out. The sample lists some 84,000 clones; about three quarters were seen once. Sequenced input: PBMCs. This sequence joins TRBV6-5 and TRBJ2-7; 12 positions match TRBD2. This TCR was sampled from a boy between 10 and 17 years old in good health and CMV-seronegative. The CDR3 spells CASSLAGGPYEQYF. CDR3 DNA sequence: TGTGCCAGCAGTCTAGCGGGAGGGCCCTACGAGCAGTACTTC.